The subject of this entry is one T cell receptor (beta chain). Antigen specificity is unknown. Terminally differentiated effector memory CD45RA+ cells were excluded from the naive CD8 cells, which were CD45RO-negative and positively selected for CCR7. Measured with immunoSEQ multiplex PCR; TCRdb has only the in-frame clones, and not every one. The data contain about 590,000 clones, about 95% of them singletons. Germline V gene data show CDR1 as SQVTM and CDR2 as ANQGSEA. CDR3 length: 12 amino acids. V shed 4 bases and J shed 4 bases, with 11 bases lying between them. This sample is part of a study of shared clonotypes between healthy human individuals. Study outcomes and limitations: It was observed that approximately 5% of naive CD4 clonotypes were shared across several donors.

Material for sequencing was naive CD8+ T cells sorted from blood. The gene calls are TRBV29-1 and TRBJ2-7; a possible D gene is TRBD1 (6 bases). The TCR comes from a woman under 40 in good health. The CDR3 spells CSVAQGSYEQYF. CDR3 in DNA: TGCAGCGTTGCCCAGGGGAGTTACGAGCAGTACTTC.